This T cell receptor (beta chain) stems from a study of T-cell memory formation after mild COVID-19. The study, taken as a whole, reports: CD4+ clones that contracted lay mainly in CM and EM; CD8+ ones lay in EMRA.

MiXCR, run by TCRdb on the 5' RACE reads, gives a single entry per CDR3 protein. The sample holds more than 300,000 distinct CDR3 sequences, around 15% seen once. This clonotype was seen at least ten times. Its antigen is currently unknown. Sequencing was performed on PBMCs or a T cell subset sorted from them (not recorded which). The receptor comes from a man aged 18 to 35 who had mild COVID-19 (a few samples of this study predate the infection). Cell type and time point are not known.

The CDR3 loop reads CASSIRESKNIQYF. The CDR3 DNA is TGTGCCAGTAGTATTCGGGAATCCAAAAACATTCAGTACTTC. The chain carries TRBV19 and TRBJ2-4; tentative D call: TRBD2 (5 bases). Trimming left V 3 bases short and J 2 bases short, with 8 bases between. The V gene's germline CDR1 is LNHDA and CDR2 SQIVND (reference sequence). CDR3 size: 14 residues.